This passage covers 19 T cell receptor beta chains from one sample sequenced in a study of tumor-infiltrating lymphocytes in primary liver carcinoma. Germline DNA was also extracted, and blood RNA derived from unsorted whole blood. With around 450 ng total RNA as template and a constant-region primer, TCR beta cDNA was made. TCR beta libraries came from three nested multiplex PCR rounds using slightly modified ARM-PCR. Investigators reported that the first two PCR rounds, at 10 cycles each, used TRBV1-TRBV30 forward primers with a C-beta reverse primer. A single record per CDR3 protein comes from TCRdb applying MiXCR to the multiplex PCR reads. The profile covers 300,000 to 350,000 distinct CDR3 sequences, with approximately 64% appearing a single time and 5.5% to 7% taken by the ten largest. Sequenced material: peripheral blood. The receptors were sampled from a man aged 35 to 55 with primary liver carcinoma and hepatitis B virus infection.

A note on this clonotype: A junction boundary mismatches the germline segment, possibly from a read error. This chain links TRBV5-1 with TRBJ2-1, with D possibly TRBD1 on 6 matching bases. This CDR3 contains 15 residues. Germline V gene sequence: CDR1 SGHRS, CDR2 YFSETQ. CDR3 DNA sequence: TGCGCCAGCGGCGGACAGACTAAGTCCTACGATGAGCAGTTCTTC. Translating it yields CASGGQTKSYDEQFF.

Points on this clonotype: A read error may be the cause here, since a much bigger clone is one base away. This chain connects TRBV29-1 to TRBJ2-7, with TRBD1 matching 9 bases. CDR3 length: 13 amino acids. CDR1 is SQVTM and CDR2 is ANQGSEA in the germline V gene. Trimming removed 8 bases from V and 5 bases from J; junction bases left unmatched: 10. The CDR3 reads CSIRDRVIHEQYF. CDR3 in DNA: TGCAGCATAAGGGACAGGGTAATCCACGAGCAGTACTTC.

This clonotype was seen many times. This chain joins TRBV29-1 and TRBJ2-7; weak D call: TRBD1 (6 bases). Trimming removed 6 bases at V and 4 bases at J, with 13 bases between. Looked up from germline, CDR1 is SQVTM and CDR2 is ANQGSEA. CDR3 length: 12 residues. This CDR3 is CSVRDTRYEQYF. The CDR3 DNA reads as TGCAGCGTAAGGGACACCCGATACGAGCAGTACTTC.

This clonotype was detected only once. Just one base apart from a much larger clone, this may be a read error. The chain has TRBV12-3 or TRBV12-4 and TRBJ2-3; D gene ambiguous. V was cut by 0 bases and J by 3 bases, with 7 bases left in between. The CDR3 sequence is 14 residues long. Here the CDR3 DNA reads TGTGCCAGCAGTTTAGCGCTACAGACAGATACGCAGTATTTT. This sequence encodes CASSLALQTDTQYF.

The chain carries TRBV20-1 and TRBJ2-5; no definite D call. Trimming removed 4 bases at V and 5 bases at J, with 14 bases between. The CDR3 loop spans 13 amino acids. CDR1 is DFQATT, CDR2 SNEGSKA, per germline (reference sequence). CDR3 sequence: CSATNRCVETQYF. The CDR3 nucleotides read TGCAGTGCTACCAATCGTTGTGTCGAGACCCAGTACTTC.

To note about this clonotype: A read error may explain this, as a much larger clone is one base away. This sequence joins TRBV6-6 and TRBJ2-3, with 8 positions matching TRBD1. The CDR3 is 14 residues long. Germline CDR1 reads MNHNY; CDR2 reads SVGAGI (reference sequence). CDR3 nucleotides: TGTGCCATCAGTTACAGGGGGGACGGAGATACGCAGTATTTT. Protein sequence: CAISYRGDGDTQYF.

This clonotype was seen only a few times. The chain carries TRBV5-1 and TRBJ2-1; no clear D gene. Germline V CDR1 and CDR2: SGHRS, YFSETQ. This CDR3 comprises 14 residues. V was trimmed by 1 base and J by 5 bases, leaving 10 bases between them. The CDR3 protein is CASSLFLRDNEQFF. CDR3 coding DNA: TGCGCCAGCAGCTTGTTCCTAAGGGACAATGAGCAGTTCTTC.

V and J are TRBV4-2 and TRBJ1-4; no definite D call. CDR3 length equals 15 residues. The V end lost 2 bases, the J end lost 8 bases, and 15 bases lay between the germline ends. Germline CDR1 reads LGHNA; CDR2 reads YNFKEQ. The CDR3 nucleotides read TGTGCCAGCAGCCAAATAAGGGTAGACGGCGAAAAACTGTTTTTT. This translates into CASSQIRVDGEKLFF.

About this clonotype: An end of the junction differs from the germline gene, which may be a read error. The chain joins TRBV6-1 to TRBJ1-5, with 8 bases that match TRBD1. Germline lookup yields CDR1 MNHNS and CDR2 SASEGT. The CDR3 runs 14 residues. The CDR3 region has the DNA TGTGCCAGCGGTAGGACAGGGAGGGATCAGTCCCAGCATTTT. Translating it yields CASGRTGRDQSQHF.

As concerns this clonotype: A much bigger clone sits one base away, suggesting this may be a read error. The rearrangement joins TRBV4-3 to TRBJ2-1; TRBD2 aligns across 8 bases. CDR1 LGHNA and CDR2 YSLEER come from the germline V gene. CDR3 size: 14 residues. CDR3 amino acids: CASRSGGSYNELFF. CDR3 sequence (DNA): TGCGCCAGCAGGTCGGGAGGGTCCTACAATGAGCTGTTCTTC.

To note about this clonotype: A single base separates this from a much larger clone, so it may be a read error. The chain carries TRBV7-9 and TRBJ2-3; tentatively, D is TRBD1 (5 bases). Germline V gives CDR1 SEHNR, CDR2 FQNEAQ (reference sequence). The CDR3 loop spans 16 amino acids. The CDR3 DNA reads TGTGCCAGCAGCTTTTGGGCAGGGTATAGCACAGGTACGCAGTATTTT. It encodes CASSFWAGYSTGTQYF.

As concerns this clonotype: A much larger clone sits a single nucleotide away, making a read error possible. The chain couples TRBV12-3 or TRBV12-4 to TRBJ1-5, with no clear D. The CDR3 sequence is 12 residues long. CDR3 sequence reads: CVSSLGNQPQHF. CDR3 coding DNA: TGTGTCAGCAGTTTAGGGAATCAGCCCCAGCATTTT.

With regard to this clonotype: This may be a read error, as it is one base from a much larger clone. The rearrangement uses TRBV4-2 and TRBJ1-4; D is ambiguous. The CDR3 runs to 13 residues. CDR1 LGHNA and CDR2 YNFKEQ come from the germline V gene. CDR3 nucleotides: TGTGCCAGCAACCAAGGAGGGAAGACGGGCACGTTTTTT. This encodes CASNQGGKTGTFF.

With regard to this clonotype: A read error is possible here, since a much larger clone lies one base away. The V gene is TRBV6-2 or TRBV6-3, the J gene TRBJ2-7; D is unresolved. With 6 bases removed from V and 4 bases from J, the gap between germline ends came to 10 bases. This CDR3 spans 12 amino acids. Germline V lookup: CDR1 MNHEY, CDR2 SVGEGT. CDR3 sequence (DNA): TGTGCCAGCAGGGAGAGAAAATACGAGCAGTACTTC. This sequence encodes CASRERKYEQYF.

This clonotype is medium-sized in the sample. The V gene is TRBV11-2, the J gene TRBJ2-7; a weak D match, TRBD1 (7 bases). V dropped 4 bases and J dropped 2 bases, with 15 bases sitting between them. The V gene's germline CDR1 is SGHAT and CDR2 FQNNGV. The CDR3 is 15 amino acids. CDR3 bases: TGTGCCAGCAGCTCCCTGACAGGGAGGCCCTACGAGCAGTACTTC. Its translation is CASSSLTGRPYEQYF.

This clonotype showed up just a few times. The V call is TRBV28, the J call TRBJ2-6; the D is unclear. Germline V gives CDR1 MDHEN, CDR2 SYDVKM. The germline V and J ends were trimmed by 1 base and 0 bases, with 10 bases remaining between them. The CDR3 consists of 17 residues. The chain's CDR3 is CASSLLDPISGANVLTF. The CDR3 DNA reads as TGTGCCAGCAGTTTATTAGACCCTATCTCTGGGGCCAACGTCCTGACTTTC. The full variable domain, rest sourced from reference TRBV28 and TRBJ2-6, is DVKVTQSSRYLVKRTGEKVFLECVQDMDHENMFWYRQDPGLGLRLIYFSYDVKMKEKGDIPEGYSVSREKKERFSLILESASTNQTSMYLCASSLLDPISGANVLTFGAGSRLTVL.

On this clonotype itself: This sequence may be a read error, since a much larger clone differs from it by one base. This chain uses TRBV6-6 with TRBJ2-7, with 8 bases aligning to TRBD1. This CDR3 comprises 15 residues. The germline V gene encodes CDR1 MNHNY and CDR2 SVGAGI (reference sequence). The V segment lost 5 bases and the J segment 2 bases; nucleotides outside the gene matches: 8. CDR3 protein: CASSQSGGRTYEQYF. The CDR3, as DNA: TGTGCCAGCAGTCAGTCAGGGGGCAGAACCTACGAGCAGTACTTC.

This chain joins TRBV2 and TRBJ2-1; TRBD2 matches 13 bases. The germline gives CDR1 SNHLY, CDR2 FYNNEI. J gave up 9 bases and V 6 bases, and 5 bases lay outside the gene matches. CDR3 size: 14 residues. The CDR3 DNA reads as TGTGCCAGCAGCCGAGGACTAGCGGGGGTTGAGCAGTTCTTC. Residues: CASSRGLAGVEQFF.

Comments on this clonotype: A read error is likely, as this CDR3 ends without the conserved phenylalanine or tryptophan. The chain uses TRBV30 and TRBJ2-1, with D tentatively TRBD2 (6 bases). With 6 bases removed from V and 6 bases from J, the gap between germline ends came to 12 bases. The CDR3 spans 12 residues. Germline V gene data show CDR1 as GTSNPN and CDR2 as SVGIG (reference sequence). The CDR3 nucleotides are TGTGCCTGCTTCGGGAGTGCCAATGAGCAGTTCTTA. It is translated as CACFGSANEQFL.